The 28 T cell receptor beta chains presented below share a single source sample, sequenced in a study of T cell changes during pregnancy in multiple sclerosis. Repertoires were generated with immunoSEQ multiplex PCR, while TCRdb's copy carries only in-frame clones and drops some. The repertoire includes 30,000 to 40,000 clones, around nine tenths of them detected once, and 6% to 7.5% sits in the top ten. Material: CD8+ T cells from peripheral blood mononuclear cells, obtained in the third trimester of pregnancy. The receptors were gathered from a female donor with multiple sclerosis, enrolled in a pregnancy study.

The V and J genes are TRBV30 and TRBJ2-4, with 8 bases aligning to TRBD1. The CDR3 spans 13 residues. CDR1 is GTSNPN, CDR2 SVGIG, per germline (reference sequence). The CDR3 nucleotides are TGTGCATCGACGGGACAGGAAAATAACATTCAGTACTTC. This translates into CASTGQENNIQYF.

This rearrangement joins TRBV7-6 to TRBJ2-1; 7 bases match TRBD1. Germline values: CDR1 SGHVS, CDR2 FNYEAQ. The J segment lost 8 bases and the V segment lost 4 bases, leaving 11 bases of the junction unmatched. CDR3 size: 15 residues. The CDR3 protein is CASSSHRQGPHEQFF. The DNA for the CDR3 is TGTGCCAGCAGCTCCCACCGACAGGGTCCCCATGAGCAGTTCTTC.

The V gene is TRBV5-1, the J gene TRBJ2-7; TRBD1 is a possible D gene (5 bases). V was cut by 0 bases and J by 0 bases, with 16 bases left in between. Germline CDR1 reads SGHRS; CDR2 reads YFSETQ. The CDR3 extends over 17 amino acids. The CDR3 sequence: CASSLVTRSDSSYEQYF. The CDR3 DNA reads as TGCGCCAGCAGCTTGGTCACCCGCAGCGACAGCTCCTACGAGCAGTACTTC.

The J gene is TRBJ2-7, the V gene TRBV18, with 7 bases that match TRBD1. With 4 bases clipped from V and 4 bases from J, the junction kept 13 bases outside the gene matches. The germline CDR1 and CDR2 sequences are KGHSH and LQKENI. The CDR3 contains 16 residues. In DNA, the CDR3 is TGTGCCAGCTCACTAGGGGGCCGGGATAGTCTTTACGAGCAGTACTTC. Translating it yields CASSLGGRDSLYEQYF. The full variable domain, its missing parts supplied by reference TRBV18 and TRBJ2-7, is NAGVMQNPRHLVRRRGQEARLRCSPMKGHSHVYWYRQLPEEGLKFMVYLQKENIIDESGMPKERFSAEFPKEGPSILRIQQVVRGDSAAYFCASSLGGRDSLYEQYFGPGTRLTVT.

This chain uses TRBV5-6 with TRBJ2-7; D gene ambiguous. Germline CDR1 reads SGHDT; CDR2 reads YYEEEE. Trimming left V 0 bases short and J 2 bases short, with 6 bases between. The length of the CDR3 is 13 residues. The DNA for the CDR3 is TGTGCCAGCAGCTTGGCGTCTCCCTACGAGCAGTACTTC. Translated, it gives CASSLASPYEQYF.

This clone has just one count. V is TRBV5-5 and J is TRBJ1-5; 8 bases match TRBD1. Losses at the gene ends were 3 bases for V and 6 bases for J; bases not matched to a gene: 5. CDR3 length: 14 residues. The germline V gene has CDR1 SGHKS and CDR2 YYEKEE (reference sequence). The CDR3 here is CASSSRQGSQPQHF. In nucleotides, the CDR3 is TGTGCCAGCAGCTCACGACAGGGGAGTCAGCCCCAGCATTTT.

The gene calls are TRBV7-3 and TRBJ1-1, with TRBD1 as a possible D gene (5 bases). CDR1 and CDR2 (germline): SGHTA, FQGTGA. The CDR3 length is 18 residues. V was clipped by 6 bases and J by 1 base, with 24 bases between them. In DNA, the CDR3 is TGTGCCAGCAGGCCGCGGGGCGGGGGTTGGGAGGAGAACACTGAAGCTTTCTTT. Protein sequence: CASRPRGGGWEENTEAFF.

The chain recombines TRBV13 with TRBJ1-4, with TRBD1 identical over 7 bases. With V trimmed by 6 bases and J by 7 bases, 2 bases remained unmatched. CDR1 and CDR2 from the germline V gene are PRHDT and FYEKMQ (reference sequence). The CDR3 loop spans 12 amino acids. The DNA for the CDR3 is TGTGCCAGCAGGACAGGGCTTGAAAAACTGTTTTTT. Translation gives CASRTGLEKLFF.

The CDR3 DNA is TGTGCCAGCAGTTTGGGCGAAGGAAAACTGTTTTTT. This translates into CASSLGEGKLFF. The chain joins TRBV28 to TRBJ1-4, with D uncertain. Between the trimmed V and J ends, which lost 3 bases and 10 bases, there was a span of 9 bases. The CDR3 loop spans 12 amino acids. Per the germline V gene, CDR1 is MDHEN and CDR2 is SYDVKM.

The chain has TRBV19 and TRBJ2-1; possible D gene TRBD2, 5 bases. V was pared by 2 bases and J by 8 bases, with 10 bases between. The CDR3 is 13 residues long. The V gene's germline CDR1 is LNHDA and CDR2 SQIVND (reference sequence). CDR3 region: CASSILSGDEQFF. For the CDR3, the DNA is TGTGCCAGTAGTATACTTTCCGGGGATGAGCAGTTCTTC.

As DNA, the CDR3 is TGTGCCAGCAGCTTAGATCTGGGGGCGGCGAGCGGCGGGGAGCTGTTTTTT. This codes for CASSLDLGAASGGELFF. This chain links TRBV11-2 with TRBJ2-2, with D maybe TRBD1 (6 bases). The CDR3 consists of 17 residues. The V and J ends lost 0 bases and 7 bases respectively, with 18 bases between them. CDR1 SGHAT and CDR2 FQNNGV come from the germline V gene.

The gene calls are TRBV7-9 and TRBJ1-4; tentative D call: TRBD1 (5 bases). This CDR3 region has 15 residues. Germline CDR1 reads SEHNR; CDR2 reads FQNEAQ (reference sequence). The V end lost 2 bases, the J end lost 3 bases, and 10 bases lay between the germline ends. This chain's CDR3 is CASSLLGAPNEKLFF. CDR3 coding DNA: TGTGCCAGCAGCTTACTAGGGGCCCCTAATGAAAAACTGTTTTTT.

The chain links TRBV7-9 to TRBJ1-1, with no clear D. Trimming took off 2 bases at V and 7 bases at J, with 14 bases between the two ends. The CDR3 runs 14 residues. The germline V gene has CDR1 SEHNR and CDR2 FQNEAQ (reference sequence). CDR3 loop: CASSLTGLPYEAFF. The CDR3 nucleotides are TGTGCCAGCAGCTTAACCGGACTCCCATATGAAGCTTTCTTT.

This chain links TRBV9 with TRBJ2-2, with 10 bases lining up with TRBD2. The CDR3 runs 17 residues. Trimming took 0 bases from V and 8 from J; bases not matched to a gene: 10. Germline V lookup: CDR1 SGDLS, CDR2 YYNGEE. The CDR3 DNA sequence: TGTGCCAGCAGCGTAGTGAGCCCTAGCGGGGGTTTAGGGGAGCTGTTTTTT. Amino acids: CASSVVSPSGGLGELFF. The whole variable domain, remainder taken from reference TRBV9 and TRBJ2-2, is DSGVTQTPKHLITATGQRVTLRCSPRSGDLSVYWYQQSLDQGLQFLIQYYNGEERAKGNILERFSAQQFPDLHSELNLSSLELGDSALYFCASSVVSPSGGLGELFFGEGSRLTVL.

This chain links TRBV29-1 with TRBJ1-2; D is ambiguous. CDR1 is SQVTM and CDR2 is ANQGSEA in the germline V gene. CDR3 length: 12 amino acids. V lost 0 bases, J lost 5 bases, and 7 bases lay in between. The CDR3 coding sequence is TGCAGCGTTGAAGATCGAGGGTATGGCTACACCTTC. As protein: CSVEDRGYGYTF.

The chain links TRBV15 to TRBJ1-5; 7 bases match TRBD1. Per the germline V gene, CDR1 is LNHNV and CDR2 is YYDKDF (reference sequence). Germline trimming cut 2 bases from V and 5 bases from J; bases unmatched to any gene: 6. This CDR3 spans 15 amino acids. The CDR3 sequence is CATSRQEGGYQPQHF. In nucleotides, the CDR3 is TGTGCCACCAGCAGACAAGAAGGGGGCTATCAGCCCCAGCATTTT.

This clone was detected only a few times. CDR3 in amino acids: CASMGGREDTGELFF. The DNA for the CDR3 is TGCGCCAGCATGGGGGGGCGTGAAGACACCGGGGAGCTGTTTTTT. The rearrangement joins TRBV10-2 to TRBJ2-2, with D possibly being TRBD2 (7 bases). V dropped 7 bases and J dropped 3 bases, with 15 bases sitting between them. Germline V gene sequence: CDR1 WSHSY, CDR2 SAAADI. This CDR3 has 15 amino acids.

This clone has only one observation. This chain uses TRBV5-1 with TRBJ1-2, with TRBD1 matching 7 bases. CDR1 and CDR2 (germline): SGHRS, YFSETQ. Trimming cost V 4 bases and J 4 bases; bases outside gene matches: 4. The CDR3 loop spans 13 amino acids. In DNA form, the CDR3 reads TGCGCCAGCAGCCCAGGGACAGCCTATGGCTACACCTTC. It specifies CASSPGTAYGYTF.

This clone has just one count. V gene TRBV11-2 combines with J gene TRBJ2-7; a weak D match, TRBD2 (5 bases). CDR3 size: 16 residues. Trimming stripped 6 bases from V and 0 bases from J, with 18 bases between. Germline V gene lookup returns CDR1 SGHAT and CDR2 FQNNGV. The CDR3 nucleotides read TGTGCCAGCAGTGGACTCGTCAGAGGATTCTCCTACGAGCAGTACTTC. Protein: CASSGLVRGFSYEQYF.

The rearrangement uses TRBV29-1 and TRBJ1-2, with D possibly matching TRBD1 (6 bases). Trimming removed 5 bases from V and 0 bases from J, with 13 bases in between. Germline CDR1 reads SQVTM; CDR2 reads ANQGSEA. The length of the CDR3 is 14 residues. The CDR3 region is CSVSTGFANYGYTF. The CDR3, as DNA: TGCAGCGTTTCAACAGGGTTTGCTAACTATGGCTACACCTTC.

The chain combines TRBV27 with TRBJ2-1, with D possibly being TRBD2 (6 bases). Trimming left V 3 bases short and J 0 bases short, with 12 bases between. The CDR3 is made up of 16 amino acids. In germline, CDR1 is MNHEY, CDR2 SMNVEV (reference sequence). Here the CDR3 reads CASSFSTGSSYNEQFF. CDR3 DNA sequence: TGTGCCAGCAGTTTCTCGACCGGGAGCTCCTACAATGAGCAGTTCTTC.

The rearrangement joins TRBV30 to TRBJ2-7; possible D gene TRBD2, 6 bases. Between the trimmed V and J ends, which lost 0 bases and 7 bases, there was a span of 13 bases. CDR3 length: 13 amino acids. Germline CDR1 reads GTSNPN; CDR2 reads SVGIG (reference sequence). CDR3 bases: TGTGCCTGGAGTGTGACACGGAGGGGAGAGCAGTACTTC. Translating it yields CAWSVTRRGEQYF. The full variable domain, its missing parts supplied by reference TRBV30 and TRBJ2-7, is SQTIHQWPATLVQPVGSPLSLECTVEGTSNPNLYWYRQAAGRGLQLLFYSVGIGQISSEVPQNLSASRPQDRQFILSSKKLLLSDSGFYLCAWSVTRRGEQYFGPGTRLTVT.

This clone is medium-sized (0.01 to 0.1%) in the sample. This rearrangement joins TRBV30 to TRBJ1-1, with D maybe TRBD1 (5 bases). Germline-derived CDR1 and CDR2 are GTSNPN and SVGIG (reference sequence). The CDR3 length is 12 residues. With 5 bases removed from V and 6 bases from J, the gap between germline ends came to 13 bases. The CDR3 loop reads CAWGQGGAEAFF. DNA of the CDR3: TGTGCCTGGGGCCAGGGCGGCGCTGAAGCTTTCTTT.

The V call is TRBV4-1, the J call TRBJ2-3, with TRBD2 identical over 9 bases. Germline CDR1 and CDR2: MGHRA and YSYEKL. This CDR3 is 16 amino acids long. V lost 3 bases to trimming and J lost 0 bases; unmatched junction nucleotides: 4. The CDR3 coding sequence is TGCGCCAGCAGCCACTTAGCGGGGGAGAGCACAGATACGCAGTATTTT. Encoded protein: CASSHLAGESTDTQYF.

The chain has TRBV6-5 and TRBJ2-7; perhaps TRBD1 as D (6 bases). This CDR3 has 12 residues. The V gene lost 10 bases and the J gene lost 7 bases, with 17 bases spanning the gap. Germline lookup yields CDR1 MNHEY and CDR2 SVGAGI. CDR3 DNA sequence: TGTGCCACGCTTTCAGGGGCTGAAGAGCAGTACTTC. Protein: CATLSGAEEQYF.

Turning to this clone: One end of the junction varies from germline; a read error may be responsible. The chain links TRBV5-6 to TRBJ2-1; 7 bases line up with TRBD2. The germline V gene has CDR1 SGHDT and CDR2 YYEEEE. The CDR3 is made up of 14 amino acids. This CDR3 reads CVSSFGGRVNEQFF. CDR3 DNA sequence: TGTGTCAGCAGCTTCGGGGGGAGGGTGAATGAGCAGTTCTTC.

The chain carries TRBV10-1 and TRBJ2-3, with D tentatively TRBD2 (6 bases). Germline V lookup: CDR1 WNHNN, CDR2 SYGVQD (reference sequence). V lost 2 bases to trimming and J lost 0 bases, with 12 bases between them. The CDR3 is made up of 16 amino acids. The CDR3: CASSENAGFSTDTQYF. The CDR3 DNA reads TGCGCCAGCAGTGAGAACGCGGGGTTTAGCACAGATACGCAGTATTTT.

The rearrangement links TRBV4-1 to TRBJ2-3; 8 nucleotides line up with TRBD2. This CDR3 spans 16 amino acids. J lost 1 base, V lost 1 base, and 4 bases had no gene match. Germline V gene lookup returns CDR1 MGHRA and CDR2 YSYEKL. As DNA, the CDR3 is TGCGCCAGCAGCCAAGCCCCTAGCGGGCGCACAGATACGCAGTATTTT. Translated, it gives CASSQAPSGRTDTQYF.